This passage covers 32 T cell receptor beta chains from one sample sequenced in a study of cytomegalovirus exposure and HLA in healthy donors. 60 Vbeta and 13 Jbeta primers were used in PCR. This table comes from immunoSEQ multiplex PCR, and its TCRdb copy is limited to in-frame clones, with some not included. The data hold over 150,000 clones, with over 70% observed a single time. Sequences were obtained from PBMCs. These receptors were collected from a young man in good health and CMV-seropositive.

This rearrangement joins TRBV19 to TRBJ1-5, with D possibly matching TRBD1 (5 bases). Trimming took 3 bases from V and 0 from J, leaving 18 bases between them. The CDR3 has 18 residues. The germline CDR1 and CDR2 sequences are LNHDA and SQIVND (reference sequence). Here the CDR3 DNA reads TGTGCCAGTAGTATTTCCCCTAGGGGCTCTAATAGCAATCAGCCCCAGCATTTT. It translates to CASSISPRGSNSNQPQHF.

V usage is TRBV5-4 and J usage is TRBJ2-3; 9 bases are shared with TRBD2. J gave up 0 bases and V 3 bases, and 2 bases lay outside the gene matches. CDR3 length: 15 amino acids. The germline V gene encodes CDR1 SGHNT and CDR2 YYREEE (reference sequence). This CDR3 reads CASSSGTSSTDTQYF. The DNA of the CDR3 is TGTGCCAGCAGCTCCGGGACTAGCAGCACAGATACGCAGTATTTT. Full variable domain (remainder filled in from reference TRBV5-4 and TRBJ2-3): ETGVTQSPTHLIKTRGQQVTLRCSSQSGHNTVSWYQQALGQGPQFIFQYYREEENGRGNFPPRFSGLQFPNYSSELNVNALELDDSALYLCASSSGTSSTDTQYFGPGTRLTVL.

The genes are TRBV6-1 and TRBJ2-2; tentatively, D is TRBD1 (6 bases). Trimming shortened V by 4 bases and J by 3 bases, and 12 bases separated the two germline ends. CDR1 MNHNS and CDR2 SASEGT come from the germline V gene. This CDR3 has 15 amino acids. The CDR3 protein is CASSVQGIHTGELFF. CDR3 DNA sequence: TGTGCCAGCAGTGTACAGGGAATTCACACCGGGGAGCTGTTTTTT.

This clone was observed a handful of times. The rearrangement uses TRBV7-8 and TRBJ2-1; 15 bases agree with TRBD2. The CDR3 contains 19 residues. With 0 bases clipped from V and 5 bases from J, the junction kept 8 bases outside the gene matches. Germline values: CDR1 SGHVS, CDR2 FQNEAQ. The CDR3 loop reads CASSLAPPGLAGGNNEQFF. CDR3 nucleotide sequence: TGTGCCAGCAGCTTAGCCCCTCCCGGACTAGCGGGGGGGAACAATGAGCAGTTCTTC.

The chain uses TRBV6-5 and TRBJ2-5; the match to TRBD1 covers 7 bases. Germline V gives CDR1 MNHEY, CDR2 SVGAGI. The CDR3 is 14 amino acids. V shed 5 bases and J 1 base; nucleotides not matched to a gene: 4. The CDR3 DNA reads as TGTGCCAGCAGTATAGACAGGGTCCAAGAGACCCAGTACTTC. It translates to CASSIDRVQETQYF.

The chain recombines TRBV5-6 with TRBJ2-7; D not resolved. The CDR3 totals 17 residues. Germline loops: CDR1 SGHDT, CDR2 YYEEEE. V lost 1 base to trimming and J lost 0 bases, with 17 bases between them. CDR3 in DNA: TGTGCCAGCAGCTTGCAAACTTACGTCCTTAGCTCCTACGAGCAGTACTTC. It yields the protein CASSLQTYVLSSYEQYF.

With respect to this clone: The likely explanation is a read error, given a far larger clone one base away. Other DNA sequences of this sample code for an identical CDR3. The CDR3 DNA sequence: TGCGCCAGCAGCCAAGTGGGGCCGGAGCAGCCGCAGCATTTT. Translated, it gives CASSQVGPEQPQHF. The rearrangement uses TRBV4-1 and TRBJ1-5; D is possibly TRBD1 (5 bases). CDR3 length: 14 amino acids. CDR1 is MGHRA, CDR2 YSYEKL, per germline.

This clone was seen a handful of times. The rearrangement joins TRBV5-4 to TRBJ2-1, with 10 bases matching TRBD2. Trimming removed 4 bases from V and 9 bases from J; junction bases left unmatched: 13. The CDR3 has 16 amino acids. The germline V gene has CDR1 SGHNT and CDR2 YYREEE (reference sequence). CDR3: CASSKRTSGAEGEQFF. CDR3 in DNA: TGTGCCAGCAGCAAACGAACTAGCGGGGCCGAGGGTGAGCAGTTCTTC.

The table lists this clone with a few counts. The rearrangement joins TRBV4-1 to TRBJ1-5, with 10 positions matching TRBD1. Germline V gene data show CDR1 as MGHRA and CDR2 as YSYEKL. J lost 7 bases, V lost 2 bases, and 8 bases had no gene match. The CDR3 is 16 amino acids. CDR3 in amino acids: CASSQTGTGENQPQHF. CDR3 coding DNA: TGCGCCAGCAGCCAAACCGGGACAGGGGAAAACCAGCCCCAGCATTTT.

The sample holds one count of this clone. The V gene is TRBV10-3, the J gene TRBJ1-2; a weak D match, TRBD1 (5 bases). Germline values: CDR1 ENHRY, CDR2 SYGVKD. V lost 4 bases and J lost 3, with 6 bases in between. This CDR3 has 12 amino acids. Here the CDR3 reads CAISARDYGYTF. Here the CDR3 DNA reads TGTGCCATCAGTGCCAGGGACTATGGCTACACCTTC.

J is TRBJ2-7 and V is TRBV5-6; 11 bases line up with TRBD2. CDR3 length: 15 amino acids. With 4 bases clipped from V and 1 base from J, the junction kept 4 bases outside the gene matches. The germline CDR1 and CDR2 sequences are SGHDT and YYEEEE. The CDR3 region is CASSKGLAESYEQYF. For the CDR3, the DNA is TGTGCCAGCAGCAAGGGACTAGCGGAATCCTACGAGCAGTACTTC.

The V gene is TRBV5-1, the J gene TRBJ2-5, with 10 bases lining up with TRBD2. Near its end, the DNA agrees better with TRBJ2-7, so the J call may be wrong. The CDR3 consists of 14 residues. The germline CDR1 and CDR2 sequences are SGHRS and YFSETQ. The CDR3 sequence: CASSSWTSGYEQYF. The CDR3 nucleotides are TGCGCCAGCAGCTCCTGGACTAGCGGCTACGAGCAGTACTTC.

CDR3 amino acids: CASSLNSLNTEAFF. CDR3 coding DNA: TGTGCCAGCAGCTTAAACTCTTTGAACACTGAAGCTTTCTTT. The chain links TRBV11-2 to TRBJ1-1, with D hard to call. This CDR3 has 14 amino acids. Germline V lookup: CDR1 SGHAT, CDR2 FQNNGV. Trimming removed 2 bases from V and 0 bases from J, with 7 bases in between.

The CDR3 sequence is CASSIGGTGAYEQYF. CDR3 in DNA: TGTGCCAGTAGTATAGGGGGGACAGGGGCCTACGAGCAGTACTTC. This sequence joins TRBV19 and TRBJ2-7; 10 bases fit TRBD1. J lost 2 bases, V lost 1 base, and 2 bases had no gene match. The germline gives CDR1 LNHDA, CDR2 SQIVND (reference sequence). CDR3 length: 15 residues.

A single count supports this clone. This chain links TRBV5-4 with TRBJ2-3; 7 nucleotides line up with TRBD2. Trimming at V came to 4 bases and at J to 0 bases, leaving 8 bases not matched to a gene. This CDR3 has 16 residues. Germline lookup yields CDR1 SGHNT and CDR2 YYREEE (reference sequence). This CDR3 reads CASSPLAVSSTDTQYF. Written as DNA, the CDR3 is TGTGCCAGCAGCCCTCTAGCGGTTTCTAGCACAGATACGCAGTATTTT.

The chain employs TRBV6-4 and TRBJ1-2; TRBD1 matches at 7 bases. CDR1 is MRHNA and CDR2 is SNTAGT in the germline V gene. V was pared by 5 bases and J by 9 bases, with 6 bases of the junction left unmatched. This CDR3 spans 12 amino acids. CDR3 coding DNA: TGTGCCAGCAGTCCAAACAGGGGTAGCTACACCTTC. Translation: CASSPNRGSYTF.

V usage is TRBV19 and J usage is TRBJ2-2; 7 bases are shared with TRBD1. Germline lookup yields CDR1 LNHDA and CDR2 SQIVND (reference sequence). The V and J ends lost 6 bases and 6 bases, in that order; junction bases with no gene match: 1. The CDR3 runs to 12 residues. The CDR3 DNA sequence: TGTGCCAGTAGGAGGGGGCCCGGGGAGCTGTTTTTT. Its translation: CASRRGPGELFF.

This chain uses TRBV19 with TRBJ2-6; a possible D gene is TRBD2 (5 bases). Trimming took 5 bases from V and 0 from J, leaving 11 bases between them. The length of the CDR3 is 16 residues. CDR1 is LNHDA, CDR2 SQIVND, per germline (reference sequence). CDR3 DNA sequence: TGTGCCAGTAGTTTTCGGACTTTCTCTGGGGCCAACGTCCTGACTTTC. Its translation: CASSFRTFSGANVLTF.

This chain uses TRBV15 with TRBJ2-2, with TRBD2 matching 13 bases. CDR3 length: 17 residues. Looked up from germline, CDR1 is LNHNV and CDR2 is YYDKDF (reference sequence). Trimming removed 4 bases from V and 1 base from J; junction bases left unmatched: 3. This CDR3 reads CATSKTSGRWNTGELFF. In nucleotides, the CDR3 is TGTGCCACCAGCAAGACTAGCGGGAGGTGGAACACCGGGGAGCTGTTTTTT.

The chain links TRBV7-9 to TRBJ2-3; TRBD2 matches 8 bases. Trimming removed 0 bases from V and 3 bases from J; junction bases left unmatched: 8. From germline, CDR1 is SEHNR and CDR2 FQNEAQ (reference sequence). The CDR3 is 17 residues long. The CDR3 region has the DNA TGTGCCAGCAGCTTAGCGTCCAGCGGGAGTATAACAGATACGCAGTATTTT. As protein: CASSLASSGSITDTQYF.

The rearrangement joins TRBV6-1 to TRBJ1-4; the D is unclear. The CDR3 is 14 residues long. V was shortened by 6 bases and J by 5 bases, with 13 bases between the two germline ends. Germline V gene data show CDR1 as MNHNS and CDR2 as SASEGT. CDR3 bases: TGTGCCAGCAGCGTCAAGAGCGGGAATGAAAAACTGTTTTTT. Amino acids: CASSVKSGNEKLFF.

This sequence joins TRBV4-3 and TRBJ2-7, with TRBD1 matching 9 bases. The CDR3 contains 17 residues. V trimming: 0 bases; J trimming: 0 bases; junction bases outside the gene matches: 6. Looked up from germline, CDR1 is LGHNA and CDR2 is YSLEER. CDR3 nucleotide sequence: TGCGCCAGCAGCCAAGATTTCGGGACAGGGAGCTCCTACGAGCAGTACTTC. This sequence encodes CASSQDFGTGSSYEQYF.

The V call is TRBV11-2, the J call TRBJ1-1; D unclear. With 8 bases removed from V and 0 bases from J, the gap between germline ends came to 10 bases. Germline CDR1 and CDR2: SGHAT and FQNNGV. CDR3 length: 13 amino acids. The CDR3 DNA is TGTGCCAGCGCCCCTCGGGTGAACACTGAAGCTTTCTTT. Protein product: CASAPRVNTEAFF.

About this clone: The junction and the germline gene differ at one end; a read error may be behind it. The V gene is TRBV6-6, the J gene TRBJ2-3; TRBD2 is a possible D gene (7 bases). This CDR3 region has 15 residues. Germline-derived CDR1 and CDR2 are MNHNY and SVGAGI (reference sequence). Written as DNA, the CDR3 is TGTGCCAGCAGTCCCCGTAGGGGGGGGCAGGAACGCAAAGATTTT. Residues: CASSPRRGGQERKDF.

The V and J genes are TRBV5-4 and TRBJ2-3; 9 bases are a match to TRBD1. Trimming removed 5 bases from V and 0 bases from J; junction bases left unmatched: 10. This CDR3 contains 17 residues. The germline gives CDR1 SGHNT, CDR2 YYREEE (reference sequence). Here the CDR3 reads CASSSDRGYSSTDTQYF. The CDR3 coding sequence is TGTGCCAGCAGTTCGGACAGGGGATATTCTAGCACAGATACGCAGTATTTT.

The chain combines TRBV5-1 with TRBJ2-3, with a tentative D call TRBD2 (6 bases). Looked up from germline, CDR1 is SGHRS and CDR2 is YFSETQ. V was trimmed by 7 bases and J by 6 bases, leaving 9 bases between them. The CDR3 totals 11 residues. In DNA, the CDR3 is TGCGCCAGCGGCGGGATCGATACGCAGTATTTT. It is translated as CASGGIDTQYF.

V gene TRBV7-9 combines with J gene TRBJ2-1; D is unclear. CDR3 length: 15 amino acids. CDR1 and CDR2 from the germline V gene are SEHNR and FQNEAQ (reference sequence). Trimming left V 6 bases short and J 6 bases short, with 18 bases between. The CDR3 DNA is TGTGCCAGCAGGATCGTGGAGTCCTCTGGCAATGAGCAGTTCTTC. As protein: CASRIVESSGNEQFF.

The gene calls are TRBV11-2 and TRBJ2-3, with a tentative D call TRBD1 (5 bases). V dropped 3 bases and J dropped 0 bases, with 10 bases sitting between them. Germline CDR1 is SGHAT and CDR2 is FQNNGV. The CDR3 runs 15 residues. Written as DNA, the CDR3 is TGTGCCAGCAGCTTGCTCAGGGCTAGCACAGATACGCAGTATTTT. Translation: CASSLLRASTDTQYF.

The CDR3 region has the DNA TGTGCCAGCAGCCTCAGGGCCACTAATGAAAAACTGTTTTTT. Its translation: CASSLRATNEKLFF. V usage is TRBV5-4 and J usage is TRBJ1-4; weak D call: TRBD1 (5 bases). Trimming removed 4 bases from V and 2 bases from J, with 9 bases in between. There are 14 residues in the CDR3. The V gene's germline CDR1 is SGHNT and CDR2 YYREEE (reference sequence).

This chain uses TRBV5-1 with TRBJ2-7; 7 bases match TRBD1. Germline CDR1 SGHRS, CDR2 YFSETQ. This CDR3 has 16 residues. V was pared by 2 bases and J by 1 base, with 9 bases of the junction left unmatched. The CDR3 coding sequence is TGCGCCAGCAGCTTAACTATGGGACAGACTTCCTACGAGCAGTACTTC. Translation gives CASSLTMGQTSYEQYF.

The chain links TRBV29-1 to TRBJ2-3; D not resolved. Germline CDR1 is SQVTM and CDR2 is ANQGSEA. CDR3 length equals 13 residues. The V gene lost 4 bases and the J gene lost 2 bases, with 10 bases spanning the gap. For the CDR3, the DNA is TGCAGCGTTGGAGGAAAAATCACAGATACGCAGTATTTT. As protein: CSVGGKITDTQYF.

In this sample, this clone turned up a few times. The chain carries TRBV27 and TRBJ2-1; 8 bases match TRBD2. J was trimmed by 6 bases and V by 2 bases; bases with no gene match: 6. Per the germline V gene, CDR1 is MNHEY and CDR2 is SMNVEV (reference sequence). The length of the CDR3 is 15 residues. This CDR3 reads CASSLEAGVGNEQFF. The CDR3, as DNA: TGTGCCAGCAGTTTAGAAGCGGGGGTAGGCAATGAGCAGTTCTTC.